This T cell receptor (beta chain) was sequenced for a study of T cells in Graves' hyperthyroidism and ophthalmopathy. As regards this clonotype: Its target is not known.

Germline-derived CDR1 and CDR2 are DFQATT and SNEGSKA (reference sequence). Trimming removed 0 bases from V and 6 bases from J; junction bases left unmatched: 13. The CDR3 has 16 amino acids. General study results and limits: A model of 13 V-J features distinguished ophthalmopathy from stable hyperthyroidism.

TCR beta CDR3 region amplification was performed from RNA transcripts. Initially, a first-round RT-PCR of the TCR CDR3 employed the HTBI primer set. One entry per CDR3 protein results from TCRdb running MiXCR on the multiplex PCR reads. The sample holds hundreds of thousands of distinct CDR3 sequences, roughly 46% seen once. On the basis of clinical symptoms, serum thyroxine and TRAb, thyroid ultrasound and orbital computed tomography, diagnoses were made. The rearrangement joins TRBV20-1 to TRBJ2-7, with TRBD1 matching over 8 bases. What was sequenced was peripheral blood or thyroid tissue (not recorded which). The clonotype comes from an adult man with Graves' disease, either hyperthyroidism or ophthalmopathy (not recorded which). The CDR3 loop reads CSAREVEGQVYFEQYF. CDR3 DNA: TGCAGTGCTAGAGAAGTGGAGGGACAGGTGTACTTCGAGCAGTACTTC.